This TCR beta chain is drawn from a study of T cells in Graves' hyperthyroidism and ophthalmopathy. Authors of the study amplified TCR beta CDR3 regions from RNA transcripts. During a first-round RT-PCR of the TCR CDR3, the HTBI primer set was used. One entry per CDR3 protein, called by TCRdb with MiXCR from the multiplex PCR reads. The data hold some 440,000 distinct CDR3 sequences, with about a sixth observed a single time. The table lists this clonotype with many counts. The PBMCs had their origin in 7.5 to 10 ml of fresh peripheral blood. The TCR originated in a woman aged 18-30 years with Graves' hyperthyroidism. Sequencing used blood.

The chain's CDR3 is CSVEEWADGNTIYF. The CDR3 DNA reads TGCAGCGTTGAAGAATGGGCAGATGGAAACACCATATATTTT. This sequence joins TRBV29-1 and TRBJ1-3; no definite D call. Germline CDR1 reads SQVTM; CDR2 reads ANQGSEA. This CDR3 comprises 14 residues. V gave up 0 bases and J gave up 3 bases, with 9 bases separating them.